This TCR beta chain was sequenced in a study of post-analysis software for immune sequencing data. Looking at the study overall: Relapsing-remitting, secondary progressive and progressive-relapsing courses of multiple sclerosis were included.

Germline V gives CDR1 PRHDT, CDR2 FYEKMQ (reference sequence). The CDR3 spans 15 residues. Trimming pared 3 bases from V and 5 bases from J, leaving 17 bases between. Points on this clonotype: Its antigen is not known.

TCR beta libraries were prepared from cDNA with unique molecular identifiers. Via MiXCR, TCRdb re-called the PCR reads, giving one row per CDR3 protein. Here the sample spans about 820,000 distinct CDR3 sequences, about 57% being singletons. Study-level results: In patients, TRBV5-6, TRBV5-1 and TRBV20-1 belonged to about five TRBV segments found more frequently than in controls. Batch-matched samples strongly co-clustered by F measure.

This receptor was taken from a girl aged 10 to 17 with multiple sclerosis. The chain joins TRBV13 to TRBJ2-7, with D maybe TRBD1 (6 bases). The sequenced sample consisted of blood. The CDR3 DNA reads as TGTGCCAGCAGCTTTCTGGGGGCGCGGTTTAACGAGCAGTACTTC. Its protein is CASSFLGARFNEQYF.